The subject of this entry is one T cell receptor beta chain. Its matching antigen is unknown. Before the COVID-19 pandemic, during about 2011-2019, CD4+ T cells were taken from unexposed donors. After roughly 9 days of culture, CD4+ T cells were isolated. The sample is drawn from a study of CD4 T cells in relation to SARS-CoV-2 and coronaviruses. The wider study: PBMCs were cultured with antigen for roughly 10 days before TCR beta sequencing.

Sequencing was performed with immunoSEQ multiplex PCR; in TCRdb, only in-frame clones are kept and a portion is missing. The sample lists some 30,000 clones; approximately 78% were seen once. The CDR3 runs to 13 residues. Trimming took off 3 bases at V and 6 bases at J, with 11 bases between the two ends. This chain joins TRBV12-3 or TRBV12-4 and TRBJ1-1; the D gene is possibly TRBD1 (5 bases). Sequencing was done on a sample of CD4+ T cells from PBMCs, cultured in vitro. This clonotype originated in a human donor in good health. CDR3 region: CASSFRSGAEAFF. CDR3 bases: TGTGCCAGCAGTTTTCGGTCGGGGGCTGAAGCTTTCTTT.